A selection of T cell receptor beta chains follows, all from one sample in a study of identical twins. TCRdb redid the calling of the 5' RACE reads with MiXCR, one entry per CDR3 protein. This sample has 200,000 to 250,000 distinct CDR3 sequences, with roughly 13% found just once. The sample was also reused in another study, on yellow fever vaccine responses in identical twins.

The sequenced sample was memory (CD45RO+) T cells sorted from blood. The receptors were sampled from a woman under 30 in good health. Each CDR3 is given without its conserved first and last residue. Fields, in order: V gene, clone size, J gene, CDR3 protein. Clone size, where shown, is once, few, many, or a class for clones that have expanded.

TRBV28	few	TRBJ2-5	ASRLGEGLRFETQY
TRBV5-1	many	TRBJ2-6	ASEGRNSGANVLT
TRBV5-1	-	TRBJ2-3	ASRNSGGFDTQY
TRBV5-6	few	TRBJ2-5	ASSPTKSAGGKTQY
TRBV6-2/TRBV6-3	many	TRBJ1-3	ASSSSRGPGNTIY
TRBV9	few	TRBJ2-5	ASSVEETGGGETQY
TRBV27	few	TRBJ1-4	ASSSDRAPTNEKLF
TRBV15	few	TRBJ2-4	ATSRGGVLAKNIQY
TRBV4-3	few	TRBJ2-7	ASSQNPDDITSGTYEQY
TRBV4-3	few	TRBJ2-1	ASSQSADSYNEQF
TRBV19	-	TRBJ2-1	ASSTERGVLHNEQF
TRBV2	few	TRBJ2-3	ASSKTGTEGDTQY
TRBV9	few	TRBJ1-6	ASSQKPGGGYSPLH
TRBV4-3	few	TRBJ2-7	ASSQQTEPYEQY
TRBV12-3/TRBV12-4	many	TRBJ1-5	ASSSVHQPQH
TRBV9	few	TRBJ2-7	ASSVGTRNYEQY
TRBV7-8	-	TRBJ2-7	ASSAQGHYEQY
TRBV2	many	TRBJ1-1	ASRGTAENTEAF
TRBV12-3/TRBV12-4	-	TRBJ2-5	ASSLGWAAGETQY
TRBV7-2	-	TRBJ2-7	ASSLIRGANHEQY
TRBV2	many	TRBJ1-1	ASTTQPNTEAF
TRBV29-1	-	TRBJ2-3	SVRRLAGGSDTQY
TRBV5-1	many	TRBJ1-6	ASSLDNPPTNSPLH
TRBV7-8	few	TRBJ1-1	ASSALGGGYTEAF
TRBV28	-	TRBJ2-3	ASSLGPNTQY
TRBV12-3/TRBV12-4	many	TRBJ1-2	ASSFLGAQGYT
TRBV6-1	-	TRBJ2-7	ASSRPGTSVHEQY
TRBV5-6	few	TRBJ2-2	ASSFRTSGSSNTGELF
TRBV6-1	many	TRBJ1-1	ASSEGIGSGATEAF
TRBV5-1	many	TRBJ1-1	ASSLVRSEYMNTEAF
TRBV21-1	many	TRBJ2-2	ASSTGAGELF
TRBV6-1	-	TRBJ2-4	ASTDLAKNIQY
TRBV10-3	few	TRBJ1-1	ASTVARQIWNTEAF